This TCR beta chain derives from a study of untreated major depressive disorder. The CDR3 has 15 amino acids. The germline V and J ends were trimmed by 0 bases and 6 bases, with 15 bases remaining between them. The germline CDR1 and CDR2 sequences are SGHDT and YYEEEE. No psychiatric drugs, including antidepressants, for at least 8 weeks beforehand. Roughly 28 ml of peripheral blood was collected per donor. From thawed PBMCs, CD4+ T cells were purified by negative selection. About 95% CD4+ purity was typical by flow cytometry. The assay was immunoSEQ multiplex PCR, and TCRdb's table has in-frame clones only and misses some. The data hold under 25,000 clones, with approximately 92% observed a single time. About this clone itself: Its antigen is as yet unknown.

General study findings and limits: Depressed patients' CD4+ T cells carried increased TRBV05-01 (Vbeta 5.1) usage versus control CD4+ T cells.

This receptor was obtained from a woman in her thirties or forties with major depressive disorder. The specimen sequenced was CD4+ T cells from PBMCs. V and J are TRBV5-6 and TRBJ1-1; D uncertain. In DNA form, the CDR3 reads TGTGCCAGCAGCTTGGGAATCACGGTTGTGGCTGAAGCTTTCTTT. Its protein product is CASSLGITVVAEAFF. Combining the CDR3 with reference TRBV5-6 and TRBJ1-1 gives the whole variable domain DAGVTQSPTHLIKTRGQQVTLRCSPKSGHDTVSWYQQALGQGPQFIFQYYEEEERQRGNFPDRFSGHQFPNYSSELNVNALLLGDSALYLCASSLGITVVAEAFFGQGTRLTVV.